The next 8 T cell receptor beta chains were all read from a single sample in a study of T cell responses to AZD1222 COVID-19 vaccine. Libraries were prepared by immunoSEQ multiplex PCR; TCRdb keeps only in-frame clonotypes and omits some of them. The sample comprises approximately 110,000 clones, around 90% of which are singletons, and 0.95% to 1.5% rests with the top ten. This sample comprised peripheral blood, obtained on day 0 of AZD1222 vaccination. These receptors all come from an adult in good health.

This clone has just one count. V usage is TRBV19 and J usage is TRBJ1-4, with TRBD1 matching 7 bases. Germline V CDR1 and CDR2: LNHDA, SQIVND (reference sequence). This CDR3 contains 15 residues. V shed 7 bases, J shed 5 bases, and the junction held 10 bases outside the gene matches. This CDR3 is CASIAPGTVNEKLFF. In nucleotides, the CDR3 is TGTGCCAGTATCGCGCCCGGGACAGTGAATGAAAAACTGTTTTTT.

This clone appeared a few times. The chain links TRBV11-2 to TRBJ1-1; no clear D. The CDR3 length is 12 residues. V lost 7 bases, J lost 4 bases, and 10 bases lay in between. From germline, CDR1 is SGHAT and CDR2 FQNNGV. The CDR3 DNA reads TGTGCCAGCAAAAGGGTGGGCACTGAAGCTTTCTTT. This sequence encodes CASKRVGTEAFF.

The CDR3: CASSVVRGTDTQYF. CDR3 DNA sequence: TGCGCCAGCAGCGTGGTGAGGGGCACAGATACGCAGTATTTT. The V gene is TRBV5-1, the J gene TRBJ2-3; D possibly corresponds to TRBD2 (5 bases). In germline, CDR1 is SGHRS, CDR2 YFSETQ. The CDR3 extends over 14 amino acids. V gave up 4 bases and J gave up 1 base, with 10 bases separating them.

This chain links TRBV19 with TRBJ2-1; 9 positions match TRBD1. From germline, CDR1 is LNHDA and CDR2 SQIVND (reference sequence). Trimming removed 6 bases from V and 3 bases from J; junction bases left unmatched: 12. CDR3 length equals 17 residues. The CDR3 DNA is TGTGCCAGTAGCGAGAAGGTGGGACAGGGAAACTACAATGAGCAGTTCTTC. It yields the protein CASSEKVGQGNYNEQFF. The full variable domain, its missing parts supplied by reference TRBV19 and TRBJ2-1, is DGGITQSPKYLFRKEGQNVTLSCEQNLNHDAMYWYRQDPGQGLRLIYYSQIVNDFQKGDIAEGYSVSREKKESFPLTVTSAQKNPTAFYLCASSEKVGQGNYNEQFFGPGTRLTVL.

The chain joins TRBV14 to TRBJ2-1; D is unresolved. CDR1 is SGHDN, CDR2 FVKESK, per germline. This CDR3 has 15 amino acids. V was cut by 5 bases and J by 4 bases, with 15 bases left in between. The CDR3 bases are TGTGCCAGCAGCAAAGGGCTAACATTATACAATGAGCAGTTCTTC. Translating gives CASSKGLTLYNEQFF.

J is TRBJ1-1 and V is TRBV5-6, with a weak D call TRBD1 (5 bases). V was trimmed by 6 bases and J by 4 bases, leaving 19 bases between them. This CDR3 has 15 residues. Germline V CDR1 and CDR2: SGHDT, YYEEEE. CDR3 DNA: TGTGCCAGCACCCGGGGATCGGGGCGGGGCACTGAAGCTTTCTTT. This sequence encodes CASTRGSGRGTEAFF. The full variable domain, in which reference TRBV5-6 and TRBJ1-1 provide the parts outside the CDR3, is DAGVTQSPTHLIKTRGQQVTLRCSPKSGHDTVSWYQQALGQGPQFIFQYYEEEERQRGNFPDRFSGHQFPNYSSELNVNALLLGDSALYLCASTRGSGRGTEAFFGQGTRLTVV.

V gene TRBV27 combines with J gene TRBJ2-7; 7 bases agree with TRBD1. Trimming removed 4 bases from V and 2 bases from J; junction bases left unmatched: 2. The CDR3 is made up of 13 amino acids. Germline V CDR1 and CDR2: MNHEY, SMNVEV (reference sequence). The CDR3 protein is CASSSTGAYEQYF. The CDR3 DNA reads TGTGCCAGCAGTTCCACAGGGGCCTACGAGCAGTACTTC.

The chain joins TRBV6-2 or TRBV6-3 to TRBJ1-1; no reliable D call. The CDR3 is 13 amino acids. Deletions cut 2 bases from V and 1 base from J, with 5 bases between. Germline V gives CDR1 MNHEY, CDR2 SVGEGT. As DNA, the CDR3 is TGTGCCAGCAGTTACACAGCGAACACTGAAGCTTTCTTT. It specifies CASSYTANTEAFF.